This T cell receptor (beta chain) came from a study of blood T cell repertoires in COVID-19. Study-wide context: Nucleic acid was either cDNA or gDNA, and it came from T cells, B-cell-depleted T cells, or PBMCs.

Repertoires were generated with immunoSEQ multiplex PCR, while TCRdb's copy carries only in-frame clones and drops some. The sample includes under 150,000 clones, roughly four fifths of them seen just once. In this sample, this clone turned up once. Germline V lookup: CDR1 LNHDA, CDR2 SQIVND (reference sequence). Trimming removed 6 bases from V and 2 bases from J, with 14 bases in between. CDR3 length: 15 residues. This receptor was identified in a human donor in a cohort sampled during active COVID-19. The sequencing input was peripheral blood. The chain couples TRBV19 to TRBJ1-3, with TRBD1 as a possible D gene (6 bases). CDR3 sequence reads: CASSPTGPPGNTIYF. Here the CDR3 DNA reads TGTGCCAGTAGCCCAACAGGGCCCCCTGGAAACACCATATATTTT.